A single sample is the source of the 14 T cell receptor beta chains below, sequenced in a study of CD8 T cells in Susac syndrome. The authors reverse transcribed roughly 0.5 to 1 ug RNA with random hexamers. TCRdb reprocessed the immunoSEQ multiplex PCR reads via MiXCR and lists one record per CDR3 protein. The sample gives 100,000 to 150,000 distinct CDR3 sequences, roughly 94% of which show up once; less than 0.15% is in the top ten. Input material: CD4+ T cells from PBMCs. The receptors shown here come from a human donor with multiple sclerosis.

V and J are TRBV4-1 and TRBJ1-6; D might be TRBD1 (5 bases). The CDR3 contains 15 residues. Trimming stripped 0 bases from V and 5 bases from J, with 8 bases between. From germline, CDR1 is MGHRA and CDR2 YSYEKL. Here the CDR3 reads CASSQDDRDNSPLHF. The CDR3 region has the DNA TGCGCCAGCAGCCAAGATGACAGAGATAATTCACCCCTCCACTTT.

The chain is built from TRBV30 and TRBJ1-1; 10 bases are shared with TRBD1. From germline, CDR1 is GTSNPN and CDR2 SVGIG (reference sequence). The CDR3 covers 14 residues. V was pared by 6 bases and J by 7 bases, with 11 bases of the junction left unmatched. In DNA, the CDR3 is TGTGCCTGCCATGTGGGACAGGGGCCCTTTGAAGCTTTCTTT. This gives the protein CACHVGQGPFEAFF.

The rearrangement joins TRBV9 to TRBJ2-7; perhaps TRBD1 as D (6 bases). V was trimmed by 0 bases and J by 1 base, leaving 14 bases between them. Germline-derived CDR1 and CDR2 are SGDLS and YYNGEE. There are 16 residues in the CDR3. The CDR3 reads CASSVGTGPTSYEQYF. CDR3 in DNA: TGTGCCAGCAGCGTAGGAACAGGGCCGACATCCTACGAGCAGTACTTC.

This rearrangement joins TRBV6-2 or TRBV6-3 to TRBJ1-2, with a weak D call TRBD1 (5 bases). The germline V and J ends were trimmed by 8 bases and 4 bases, with 17 bases remaining between them. The CDR3 runs 14 residues. From germline, CDR1 is MNHEY and CDR2 SVGEGT. The CDR3 nucleotides are TGTGCCAGCTGCAGGGCACTAGGGAGCTATGGCTACACCTTC. Translated: CASCRALGSYGYTF.

This chain connects TRBV5-4 to TRBJ2-4, with D perhaps TRBD1 (5 bases). Germline loops: CDR1 SGHNT, CDR2 YYREEE (reference sequence). V lost 1 base and J lost 5, with 7 bases in between. The CDR3 totals 13 residues. This CDR3 reads CASSLQTENIQYF. The CDR3 nucleotides are TGTGCCAGCAGCTTGCAGACAGAAAACATTCAGTACTTC.

The V gene is TRBV12-3 or TRBV12-4, the J gene TRBJ1-2; TRBD1 matches at 8 bases. The junction had 10 bases not matched to a gene; V was cut back by 6 bases and J by 4 bases. This CDR3 region has 15 residues. The CDR3 DNA follows: TGTGCCAGCAGCCCGGGGACAGGCATCTTCTATGGCTACACCTTC. Its protein is CASSPGTGIFYGYTF.

The chain couples TRBV18 to TRBJ2-5, with 7 bases matching TRBD2. This CDR3 is 15 amino acids long. The junction had 10 bases not matched to a gene; V was cut back by 6 bases and J by 3 bases. The germline CDR1 and CDR2 sequences are KGHSH and LQKENI. Here the CDR3 DNA reads TGTGCCAGCTCCCCTTCAGGTCTAGCGGAAGAGACCCAGTACTTC. Its protein product is CASSPSGLAEETQYF.

The chain uses TRBV20-1 and TRBJ2-1; D is ambiguous. Germline CDR1 is DFQATT and CDR2 is SNEGSKA (reference sequence). Trimming left V 5 bases short and J 7 bases short, with 9 bases between. The CDR3 spans 11 residues. The CDR3 protein is CSAPRGNEQFF. The CDR3 DNA reads as TGCAGTGCTCCTCGTGGGAATGAGCAGTTCTTC.

The J gene is TRBJ2-1, the V gene TRBV5-1, with TRBD1 matching over 8 bases. The CDR3 extends over 15 amino acids. Germline lookup yields CDR1 SGHRS and CDR2 YFSETQ. V was clipped by 0 bases and J by 9 bases; unmatched bases: 8. This chain's CDR3 is CASSLEQGGGPEQFF. DNA of the CDR3: TGCGCCAGCAGCTTGGAACAGGGGGGCGGACCTGAGCAGTTCTTC.

The CDR3: CASSQGRSSEKLFF. The DNA for the CDR3 is TGTGCCAGCAGCCAAGGTCGGTCGAGTGAAAAACTGTTTTTT. The J gene is TRBJ1-4, the V gene TRBV3-1; unclear D gene. This CDR3 spans 14 amino acids. Looked up from germline, CDR1 is LGHDT and CDR2 is YNNKEL (reference sequence). Trimming cost V 1 base and J 7 bases, with 10 bases left between them.

This clonotype was recorded once. The rearrangement joins TRBV29-1 to TRBJ2-1, with a weak D call TRBD2 (6 bases). Germline CDR1 is SQVTM and CDR2 is ANQGSEA. V was pared by 6 bases and J by 5 bases, with 14 bases between. The CDR3 is 13 residues long. CDR3 nucleotide sequence: TGCAGCGTCCCGGGACTGGGTAACAATGAGCAGTTCTTC. Its translation: CSVPGLGNNEQFF.

The genes are TRBV24-1 and TRBJ1-5; no clear D. V lost 3 bases to trimming and J lost 5 bases, with 7 bases between them. Germline CDR1 reads KGHDR; CDR2 reads SFDVKD. This CDR3 comprises 13 residues. The CDR3 nucleotides are TGTGCCACCAGTGATAGGGAGGATCAGCCCCAGCATTTT. Translating gives CATSDREDQPQHF.

V is TRBV20-1 and J is TRBJ2-4; D might be TRBD2 (5 bases). The CDR3 has 12 residues. Germline loops: CDR1 DFQATT, CDR2 SNEGSKA (reference sequence). Trimming removed 6 bases at V and 8 bases at J, with 14 bases between. The CDR3 DNA is TGCAGTGCGAGTACTAGAGGTGACATTCAGTACTTC. It encodes CSASTRGDIQYF.

The rearrangement links TRBV11-2 to TRBJ2-4; unclear D gene. The CDR3 extends over 19 amino acids. The V end was cut by 4 bases, the J end by 0 bases, with 22 bases between. The germline V gene encodes CDR1 SGHAT and CDR2 FQNNGV. The CDR3 spells CASSSHPRSSKQAKNIQYF. The CDR3 nucleotides read TGTGCCAGCAGCTCCCACCCCCGTAGTAGTAAACAAGCCAAAAACATTCAGTACTTC.